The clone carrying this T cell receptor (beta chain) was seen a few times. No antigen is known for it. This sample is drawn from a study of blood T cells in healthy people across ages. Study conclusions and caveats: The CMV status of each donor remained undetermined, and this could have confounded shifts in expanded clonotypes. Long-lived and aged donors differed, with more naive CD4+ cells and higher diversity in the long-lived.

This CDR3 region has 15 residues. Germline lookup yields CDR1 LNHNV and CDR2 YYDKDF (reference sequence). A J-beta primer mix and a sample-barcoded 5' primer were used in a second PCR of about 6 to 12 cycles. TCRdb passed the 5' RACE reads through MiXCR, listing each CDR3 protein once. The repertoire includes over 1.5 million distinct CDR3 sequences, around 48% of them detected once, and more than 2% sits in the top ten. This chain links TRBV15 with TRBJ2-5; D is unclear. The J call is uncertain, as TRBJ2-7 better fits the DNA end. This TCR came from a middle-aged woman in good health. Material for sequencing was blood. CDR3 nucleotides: TGTGCCACCAGCAGGGCACCAGGTTCCCCATACGAGCAGTACTTC. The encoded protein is CATSRAPGSPYEQYF.